Listed below are T cell receptor beta chains from one sample, sequenced in a study of blood T cell repertoires in COVID-19. Assay: immunoSEQ multiplex PCR; the TCRdb copy retains only in-frame clones and omits some. This table has 140,000 or so clones, about four fifths appearing once. The sample was peripheral blood. These receptors were collected from a man aged 65-85 years who had recovered from COVID-19. Both conserved end residues are trimmed from each CDR3. The order of the fields is V gene, clone size, D gene, CDR3 protein. D genes are given only for firm matches. Expanded clones get a size class; other rows say once, few or many, or leave the size out.

>TRBV29-1|-|-
SVRGTGANVLT
>TRBV6-5|-|-
ASSRDFNNEQF
>TRBV5-1|-|-
ASSLDRYEQY
>TRBV20-1|-|-
SASTGKETQY
>TRBV14|-|TRBD1
ASSQTGTGFFNQPQH
>TRBV27|-|-
ASIPFSGSSEEQF
>TRBV12-3/TRBV12-4|-|-
ASSLRGPLGAF
>TRBV19|-|-
ASSIDQASDTEAF
>TRBV6-1|-|TRBD1
ASSERGQGAVSYGYT
>TRBV29-1|once|TRBD2
AGAYNEQF
>TRBV19|-|-
ATGTSSYNEQF
>TRBV7-9|-|-
ASSLVAGSEAF
>TRBV6-5|-|TRBD2
ASSRLTSGTDTQY
>TRBV3-1/TRBV3-2|-|-
ASSQDPTGTYYEQY
>TRBV19|-|TRBD1
ASSISLGTVHYEQY
>TRBV30|-|-
AWSGRAYEQY
>TRBV9|-|TRBD2
ASSVSVAGGGETQY
>TRBV18|-|-
ASSPRGFYSSYNEQF
>TRBV18|-|TRBD2
ASSPRSLAGGPFGSGELF
>TRBV4-1|-|TRBD1
ASSRVGGQGAPGPETQY
>TRBV6-5|-|-
ASSLGGGTPYEQY
>TRBV6-1|-|-
ASSEWQGRGAEAF
>TRBV12-5|-|-
ASGSSGNSYEQY
>TRBV29-1|once|TRBD1
SVLEPGQGGNTEAF
>TRBV15|-|-
ATSSPWGREHGTEAF
>TRBV7-2|-|-
ASSLGQANTEAF
>TRBV19|-|TRBD2
ASSKLAGGDPSTDTQY
>TRBV12-5|once|-
ASGLGWTEETQY
>TRBV19|-|TRBD1
ASSIRAQGQGGQPQH